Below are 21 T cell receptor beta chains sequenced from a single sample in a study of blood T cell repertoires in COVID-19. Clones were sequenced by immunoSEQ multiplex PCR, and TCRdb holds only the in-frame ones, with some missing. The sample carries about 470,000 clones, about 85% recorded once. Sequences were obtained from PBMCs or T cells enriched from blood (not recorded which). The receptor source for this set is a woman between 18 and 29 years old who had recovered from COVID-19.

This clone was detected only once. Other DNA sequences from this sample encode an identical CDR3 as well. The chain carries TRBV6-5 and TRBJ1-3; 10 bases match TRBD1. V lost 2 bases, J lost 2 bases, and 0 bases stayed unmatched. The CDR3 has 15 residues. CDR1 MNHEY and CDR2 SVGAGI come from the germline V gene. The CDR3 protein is CASSYGQGAGNTIYF. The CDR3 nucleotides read TGTGCCAGCAGTTACGGACAGGGGGCTGGAAACACCATATATTTT.

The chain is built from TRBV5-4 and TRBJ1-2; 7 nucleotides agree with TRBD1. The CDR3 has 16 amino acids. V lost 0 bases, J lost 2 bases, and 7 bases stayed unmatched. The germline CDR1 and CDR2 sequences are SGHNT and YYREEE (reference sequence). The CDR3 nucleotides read TGTGCCAGCAGCTTGGCTCCGGGACAGATGAACTATGGCTACACCTTC. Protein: CASSLAPGQMNYGYTF.

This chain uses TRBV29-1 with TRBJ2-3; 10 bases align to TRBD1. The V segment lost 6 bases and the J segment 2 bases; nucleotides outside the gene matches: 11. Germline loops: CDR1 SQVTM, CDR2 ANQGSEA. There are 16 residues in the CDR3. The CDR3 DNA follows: TGCAGCGTGGGGGGGCGCGGGACAGGGGACACAGATACGCAGTATTTT. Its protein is CSVGGRGTGDTDTQYF.

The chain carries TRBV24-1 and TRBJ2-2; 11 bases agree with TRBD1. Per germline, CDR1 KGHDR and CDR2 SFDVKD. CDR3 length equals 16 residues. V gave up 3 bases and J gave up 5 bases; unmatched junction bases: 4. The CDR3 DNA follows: TGTGCCACCAGTGATCCCGGACAGGGGGCGACCGGGGAGCTGTTTTTT. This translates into CATSDPGQGATGELFF.

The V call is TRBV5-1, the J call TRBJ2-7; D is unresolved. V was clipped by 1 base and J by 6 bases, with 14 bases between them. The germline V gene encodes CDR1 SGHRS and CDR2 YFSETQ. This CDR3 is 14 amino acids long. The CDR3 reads CASSLLNLSGEQYF. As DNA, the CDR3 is TGCGCCAGCAGCTTGCTAAATTTGTCGGGCGAGCAGTACTTC.

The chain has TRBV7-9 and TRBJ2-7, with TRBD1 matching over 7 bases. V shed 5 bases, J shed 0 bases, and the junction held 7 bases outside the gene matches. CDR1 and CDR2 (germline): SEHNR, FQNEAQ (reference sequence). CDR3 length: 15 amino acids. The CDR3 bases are TGTGCCAGCAGCCCAAAACAGGGGAACTCCTACGAGCAGTACTTC. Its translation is CASSPKQGNSYEQYF.

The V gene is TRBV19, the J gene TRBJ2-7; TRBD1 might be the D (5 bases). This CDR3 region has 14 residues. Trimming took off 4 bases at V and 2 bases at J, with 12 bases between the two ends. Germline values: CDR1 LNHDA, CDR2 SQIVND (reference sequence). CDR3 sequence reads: CASSKTVRAYEQYF. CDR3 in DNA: TGTGCCAGTAGTAAGACAGTAAGGGCCTACGAGCAGTACTTC.

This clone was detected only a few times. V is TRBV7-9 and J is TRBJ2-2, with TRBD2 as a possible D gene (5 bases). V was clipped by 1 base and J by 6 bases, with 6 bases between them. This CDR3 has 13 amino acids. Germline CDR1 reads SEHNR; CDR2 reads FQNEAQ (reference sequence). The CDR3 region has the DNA TGTGCCAGCAGCTTAGGAGGGTCCGGGGAGCTGTTTTTT. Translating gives CASSLGGSGELFF.

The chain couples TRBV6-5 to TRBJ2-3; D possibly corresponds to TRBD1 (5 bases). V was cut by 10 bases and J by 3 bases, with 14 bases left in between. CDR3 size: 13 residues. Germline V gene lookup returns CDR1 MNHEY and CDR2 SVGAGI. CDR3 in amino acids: CATRAGNTDTQYF. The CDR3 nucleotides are TGTGCCACCCGGGCAGGGAATACAGATACGCAGTATTTT.

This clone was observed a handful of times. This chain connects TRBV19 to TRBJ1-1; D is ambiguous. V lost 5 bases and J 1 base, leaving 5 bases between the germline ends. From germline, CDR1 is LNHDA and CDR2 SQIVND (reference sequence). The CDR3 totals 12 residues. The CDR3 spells CASSSWNTEAFF. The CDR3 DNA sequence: TGTGCCAGTAGTTCCTGGAACACTGAAGCTTTCTTT.

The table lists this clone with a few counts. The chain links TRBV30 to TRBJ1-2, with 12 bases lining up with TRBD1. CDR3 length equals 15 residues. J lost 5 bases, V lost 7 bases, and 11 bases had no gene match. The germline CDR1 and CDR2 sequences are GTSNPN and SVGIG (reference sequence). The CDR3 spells CASPGQGAVSYGYTF. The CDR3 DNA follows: TGTGCCTCACCGGGACAGGGGGCCGTGAGTTATGGCTACACCTTC.

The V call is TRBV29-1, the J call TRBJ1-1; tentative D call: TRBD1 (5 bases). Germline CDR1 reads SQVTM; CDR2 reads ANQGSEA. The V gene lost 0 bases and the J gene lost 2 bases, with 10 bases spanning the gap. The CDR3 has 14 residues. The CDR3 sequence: CSVEDGGRNTEAFF. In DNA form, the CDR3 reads TGCAGCGTTGAAGACGGGGGTCGTAACACTGAAGCTTTCTTT.

CDR3 nucleotide sequence: TGTGCCAGCAGGGAGCCAGGGTTTGGCTACACCTTC. Translated, it gives CASREPGFGYTF. The genes are TRBV28 and TRBJ1-2, with D possibly TRBD1 on 5 matching bases. CDR1 is MDHEN, CDR2 SYDVKM, per germline. V was shortened by 6 bases and J by 7 bases, with 12 bases between the two germline ends. The CDR3 contains 12 residues.

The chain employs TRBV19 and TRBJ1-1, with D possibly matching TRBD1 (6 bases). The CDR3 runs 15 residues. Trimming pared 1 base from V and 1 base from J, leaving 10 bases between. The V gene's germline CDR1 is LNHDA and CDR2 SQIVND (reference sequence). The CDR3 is CASSIGGQPNTEAFF. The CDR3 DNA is TGTGCCAGTAGTATAGGAGGACAGCCGAACACTGAAGCTTTCTTT.

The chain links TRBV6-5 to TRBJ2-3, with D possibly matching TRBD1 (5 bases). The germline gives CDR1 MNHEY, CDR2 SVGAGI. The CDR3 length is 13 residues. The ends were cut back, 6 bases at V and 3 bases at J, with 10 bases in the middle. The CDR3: CASSPKGTDTQYF. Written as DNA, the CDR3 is TGTGCCAGCAGCCCCAAGGGGACAGATACGCAGTATTTT.

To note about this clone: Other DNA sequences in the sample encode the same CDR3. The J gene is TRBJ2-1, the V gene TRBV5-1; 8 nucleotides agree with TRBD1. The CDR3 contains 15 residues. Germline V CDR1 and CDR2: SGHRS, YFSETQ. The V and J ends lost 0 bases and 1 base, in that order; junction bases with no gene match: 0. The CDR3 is CASSLGQGSYNEQFF. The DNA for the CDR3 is TGCGCCAGCAGCTTGGGACAGGGGTCCTACAATGAGCAGTTCTTC.

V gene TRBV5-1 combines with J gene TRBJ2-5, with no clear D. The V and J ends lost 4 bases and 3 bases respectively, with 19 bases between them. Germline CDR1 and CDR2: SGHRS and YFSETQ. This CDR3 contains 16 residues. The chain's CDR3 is CASSPIPQETKETQYF. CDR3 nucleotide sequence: TGCGCCAGCAGCCCGATACCTCAGGAAACAAAAGAGACCCAGTACTTC.

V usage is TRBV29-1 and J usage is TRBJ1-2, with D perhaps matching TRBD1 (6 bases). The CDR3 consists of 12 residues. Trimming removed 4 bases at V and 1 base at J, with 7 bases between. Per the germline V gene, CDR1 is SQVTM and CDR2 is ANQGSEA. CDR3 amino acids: CSVAGDNYGYTF. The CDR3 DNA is TGCAGCGTTGCAGGGGATAACTATGGCTACACCTTC.

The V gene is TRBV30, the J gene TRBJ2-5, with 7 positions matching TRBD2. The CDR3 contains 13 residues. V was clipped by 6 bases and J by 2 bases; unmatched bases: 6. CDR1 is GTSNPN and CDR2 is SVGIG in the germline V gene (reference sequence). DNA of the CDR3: TGTGCCTGCGATGCAGCGGGACAAGAGACCCAGTACTTC. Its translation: CACDAAGQETQYF.

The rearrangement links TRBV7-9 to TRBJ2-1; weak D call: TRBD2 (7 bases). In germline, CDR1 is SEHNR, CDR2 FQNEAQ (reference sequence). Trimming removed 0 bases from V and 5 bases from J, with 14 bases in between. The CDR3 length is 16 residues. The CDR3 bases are TGTGCCAGCAGCTTAGCCCGCGGGGGCTTTGACAATGAGCAGTTCTTC. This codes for CASSLARGGFDNEQFF.

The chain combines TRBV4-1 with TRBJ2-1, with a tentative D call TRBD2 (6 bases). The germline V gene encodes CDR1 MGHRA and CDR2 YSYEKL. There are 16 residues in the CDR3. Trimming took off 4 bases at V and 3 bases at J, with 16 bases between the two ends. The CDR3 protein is CASSREYGGNYNEQFF. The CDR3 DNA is TGCGCCAGCAGCCGTGAATACGGGGGTAACTACAATGAGCAGTTCTTC.